The 8 T cell receptor beta chains reported below all come from one sample, sequenced in a study of shared clonotypes between healthy human individuals. The data were produced by immunoSEQ multiplex PCR, yet TCRdb's version contains in-frame clones alone and is incomplete. The sample contains roughly 660,000 clones, around 91% of which appear only once. Sequencing was done on a sample of memory CD8+ T cells from PBMCs. This sample's subset: CD45RO+ cells pooled with CCR7-negative TemRA cells. All receptors derive from a man aged 18 to 29 in good health. Some clones in this sample may be carry-over from other donors' samples.

V is TRBV27 and J is TRBJ2-3, with 11 bases fitting TRBD2. V lost 7 bases to trimming and J lost 2 bases; unmatched junction nucleotides: 14. The CDR3 contains 18 residues. The V gene's germline CDR1 is MNHEY and CDR2 SMNVEV (reference sequence). This chain's CDR3 is CASKPGQGLAEHTDTQYF. The CDR3 DNA reads TGTGCCAGCAAACCGGGACAGGGACTAGCGGAACACACAGATACGCAGTATTTT.

The rearrangement joins TRBV18 to TRBJ1-1; the match to TRBD1 covers 11 bases. This CDR3 is 15 amino acids long. V lost 3 bases and J lost 2; bases outside the gene matches: 2. From germline, CDR1 is KGHSH and CDR2 LQKENI. The CDR3 sequence is CASSPDRGPNTEAFF. CDR3 coding DNA: TGTGCCAGCTCACCGGACAGGGGGCCAAACACTGAAGCTTTCTTT.

CDR3 nucleotides: TGTGCCAGCAGCGCGGGGGAGGGTCTAGCGGCAACCGAGCAGTTCTTC. This sequence encodes CASSAGEGLAATEQFF. This chain connects TRBV9 to TRBJ2-1; 7 bases fit TRBD2. From germline, CDR1 is SGDLS and CDR2 YYNGEE. V lost 3 bases to trimming and J lost 10 bases; unmatched junction nucleotides: 16. This CDR3 contains 16 residues.

The V and J genes are TRBV28 and TRBJ1-5; D may be TRBD1 (6 bases). The germline V gene encodes CDR1 MDHEN and CDR2 SYDVKM. There are 14 residues in the CDR3. V was cut by 2 bases and J by 5 bases, with 10 bases left in between. The CDR3 sequence is CASSLDRKYQPQHF. The CDR3 DNA is TGTGCCAGCAGTTTAGACAGGAAATATCAGCCCCAGCATTTT. Drawing the rest from reference TRBV28 and TRBJ1-5, the complete variable domain is DVKVTQSSRYLVKRTGEKVFLECVQDMDHENMFWYRQDPGLGLRLIYFSYDVKMKEKGDIPEGYSVSREKKERFSLILESASTNQTSMYLCASSLDRKYQPQHFGDGTRLSIL.

The J gene is TRBJ2-1, the V gene TRBV7-2; 16 bases fit TRBD2. CDR3 size: 17 residues. Germline trimming cut 1 base from V and 7 bases from J; bases unmatched to any gene: 4. Looked up from germline, CDR1 is SGHTA and CDR2 is FQGNSA. This CDR3 reads CASSLGGTSGRGNEQFF. DNA for the CDR3: TGTGCCAGCAGCTTAGGAGGGACTAGCGGGAGGGGAAATGAGCAGTTCTTC.

The rearrangement uses TRBV7-2 and TRBJ2-7; D not certain. Germline loops: CDR1 SGHTA, CDR2 FQGNSA. This CDR3 contains 13 residues. The V gene lost 1 base and the J gene lost 4 bases, with 8 bases spanning the gap. The CDR3 bases are TGTGCCAGCAGCTTAGGATTAGGGTACGAGCAGTACTTC. Its protein product is CASSLGLGYEQYF.

This clone has only one observation. The V and J genes are TRBV5-1 and TRBJ1-5, with D tentatively TRBD1 (5 bases). Germline V CDR1 and CDR2: SGHRS, YFSETQ. V shed 0 bases and J shed 6 bases, with 10 bases lying between them. The CDR3 has 14 amino acids. In DNA form, the CDR3 reads TGCGCCAGCAGCTTGGGGCAGGGAGGTCAGCCCCAGCATTTT. Amino acids: CASSLGQGGQPQHF.

CDR3 coding DNA: TGTGCCAGCAGCTCCCTCCCCGGAGGGACAGATACGCAGTATTTT. Translated, it gives CASSSLPGGTDTQYF. The chain carries TRBV7-9 and TRBJ2-3, with TRBD2 as a possible D gene (6 bases). The CDR3 spans 15 residues. The V gene lost 4 bases and the J gene lost 3 bases, with 14 bases spanning the gap. CDR1 and CDR2 from the germline V gene are SEHNR and FQNEAQ (reference sequence).